The 20 T cell receptor beta chains below were found in one sample sequenced in a study of cytomegalovirus exposure and HLA in healthy donors. With 60 Vbeta and 13 Jbeta primers, the PCR was carried out. This table comes from immunoSEQ multiplex PCR, and its TCRdb copy is limited to in-frame clones, with some not included. The sample lists 200,000 or so clones, over 70% occurring once. What was sequenced was PBMCs. All receptors come from a woman aged 18-29 years in good health and CMV-seropositive.

V gene TRBV9 combines with J gene TRBJ2-7, with 7 bases fitting TRBD2. There are 15 residues in the CDR3. V lost 0 bases and J lost 4; bases outside the gene matches: 7. CDR1 is SGDLS, CDR2 YYNGEE, per germline. The DNA of the CDR3 is TGTGCCAGCAGCGTAGACGACGGGGGGATTTACGAGCAGTACTTC. Protein sequence: CASSVDDGGIYEQYF.

The chain recombines TRBV11-3 with TRBJ2-5; TRBD1 is a possible D gene (5 bases). The CDR3 covers 11 residues. Deletions cut 5 bases from V and 8 bases from J, with 9 bases between. The germline gives CDR1 SGHNT, CDR2 YENEEA. The CDR3 region has the DNA TGTGCCAGCAGCGTTGACAGAACCCAGTACTTC. Translation: CASSVDRTQYF.

This clone was seen just once. V usage is TRBV13 and J usage is TRBJ2-1, with D possibly being TRBD1 (6 bases). Looked up from germline, CDR1 is PRHDT and CDR2 is FYEKMQ (reference sequence). CDR3 length: 14 residues. V lost 0 bases, J lost 15 bases, and 18 bases lay in between. The CDR3 nucleotides read TGTGCCAGCAGCTTAGGCCTTGGCCCCCAGGGGCGGTTCTTC. It encodes CASSLGLGPQGRFF.

The chain is built from TRBV30 and TRBJ1-1, with D unresolved. Trimming removed 0 bases at V and 5 bases at J, with 10 bases between. CDR1 and CDR2 from the germline V gene are GTSNPN and SVGIG (reference sequence). The CDR3 is made up of 13 amino acids. This CDR3 is CAWSVPGMTEAFF. CDR3 DNA sequence: TGTGCCTGGAGTGTACCGGGTATGACTGAAGCTTTCTTT.

In this sample, this clone turned up once. The V gene is TRBV29-1, the J gene TRBJ2-7; no firm D call. The CDR3 loop spans 11 amino acids. Trimming took 7 bases from V and 9 from J, leaving 16 bases between them. Germline CDR1 and CDR2: SQVTM and ANQGSEA. CDR3 residues: CSAPDRIGQYV. Written as DNA, the CDR3 is TGCAGCGCTCCCGATCGTATTGGGCAGTACGTC.

This sequence joins TRBV7-9 and TRBJ2-7, with no clear D. Germline lookup yields CDR1 SEHNR and CDR2 FQNEAQ (reference sequence). This CDR3 is built from 14 residues. Trimming took 4 bases from V and 0 from J, leaving 10 bases between them. As DNA, the CDR3 is TGTGCCAGCAGCTACGTAGATCCCTCCTACGAGCAGTACTTC. Protein: CASSYVDPSYEQYF.

This chain's CDR3 is CASRRQGNTGELFF. For the CDR3, the DNA is TGTGCCAGCAGACGGCAGGGAAACACCGGGGAGCTGTTTTTT. The chain is built from TRBV6-5 and TRBJ2-2; D perhaps matches TRBD1 (5 bases). This CDR3 is built from 14 residues. Per the germline V gene, CDR1 is MNHEY and CDR2 is SVGAGI. V lost 6 bases, J lost 2 bases, and 10 bases lay in between.

This chain connects TRBV5-6 to TRBJ2-3; 7 bases align to TRBD1. J was trimmed by 0 bases and V by 2 bases; bases with no gene match: 3. The CDR3 is made up of 15 amino acids. CDR1 is SGHDT and CDR2 is YYEEEE in the germline V gene. CDR3 nucleotides: TGTGCCAGCAGCTTTAGGACAGGCAGCACAGATACGCAGTATTTT. This sequence encodes CASSFRTGSTDTQYF. Using reference TRBV5-6 and TRBJ2-3 for the parts outside the CDR3, the full variable domain is DAGVTQSPTHLIKTRGQQVTLRCSPKSGHDTVSWYQQALGQGPQFIFQYYEEEERQRGNFPDRFSGHQFPNYSSELNVNALLLGDSALYLCASSFRTGSTDTQYFGPGTRLTVL.

The CDR3 reads CASSTRTVGRDNEQFF. The CDR3 DNA follows: TGCGCCAGCAGCACCCGGACAGTAGGTAGGGACAATGAGCAGTTCTTC. This chain links TRBV5-1 with TRBJ2-1, with D tentatively TRBD1 (6 bases). The CDR3 is 16 residues long. Per germline, CDR1 SGHRS and CDR2 YFSETQ. The germline V and J ends were trimmed by 4 bases and 5 bases, with 19 bases remaining between them. The variable domain in full, with the rest retrieved from reference TRBV5-1 and TRBJ2-1, is KAGVTQTPRYLIKTRGQQVTLSCSPISGHRSVSWYQQTPGQGLQFLFEYFSETQRNKGNFPGRFSGRQFSNSRSEMNVSTLELGDSALYLCASSTRTVGRDNEQFFGPGTRLTVL.

The chain is built from TRBV6-5 and TRBJ1-2, with 9 bases that match TRBD1. CDR3 size: 14 residues. Germline values: CDR1 MNHEY, CDR2 SVGAGI. V lost 5 bases to trimming and J lost 8 bases; unmatched junction nucleotides: 9. The CDR3 reads CASSGQGQGDGYTF. The CDR3 region has the DNA TGTGCCAGCAGTGGACAGGGGCAAGGAGACGGCTACACCTTC.

This clone was observed a few times. As DNA, the CDR3 is TGCGCCAGCAGCCAGCCGGGAGGCTACGAGCAGTACGTC. Translating gives CASSQPGGYEQYV. This chain links TRBV4-1 with TRBJ2-7, with 7 nucleotides matching TRBD2. This CDR3 region has 13 residues. The V gene's germline CDR1 is MGHRA and CDR2 YSYEKL. With 3 bases clipped from V and 3 bases from J, the junction kept 2 bases outside the gene matches.

This clone was found a few times. The rearrangement uses TRBV2 and TRBJ2-2, with D tentatively TRBD2 (6 bases). V lost 5 bases to trimming and J lost 1 base, with 14 bases between them. This CDR3 has 16 amino acids. Germline CDR1 and CDR2: SNHLY and FYNNEI. The CDR3 spells CASSQLRAGNTGELFF. CDR3 DNA: TGTGCCAGCAGTCAACTTCGAGCGGGGAACACCGGGGAGCTGTTTTTT.

This chain connects TRBV5-1 to TRBJ1-2; D remains unclear. CDR3 length: 13 amino acids. CDR1 and CDR2 (germline): SGHRS, YFSETQ. V was pared by 4 bases and J by 7 bases, with 14 bases between. The CDR3 loop reads CASSREPISGYTF. In DNA, the CDR3 is TGCGCCAGCAGCCGAGAGCCTATTAGTGGCTACACCTTC.

V gene TRBV7-2 combines with J gene TRBJ2-1; D not certain. V shed 5 bases and J shed 0 bases, with 8 bases lying between them. Germline loops: CDR1 SGHTA, CDR2 FQGNSA. This CDR3 has 14 amino acids. The CDR3 here is CASSHVSSYNEQFF. As DNA, the CDR3 is TGTGCCAGCAGCCACGTGAGCTCCTACAATGAGCAGTTCTTC. Looking up the rest from reference TRBV7-2 and TRBJ2-1 gives the full variable domain: GAGVSQSPSNKVTEKGKDVELRCDPISGHTALYWYRQSLGQGLEFLIYFQGNSAPDKSGLPSDRFSAERTGGSVSTLTIQRTQQEDSAVYLCASSHVSSYNEQFFGPGTRLTVL.

The rearrangement links TRBV7-9 to TRBJ2-3, with 8 bases fitting TRBD2. The CDR3 spans 16 residues. Germline assignment: CDR1 SEHNR and CDR2 FQNEAQ (reference sequence). J gave up 4 bases and V 5 bases, and 11 bases lay outside the gene matches. The CDR3 nucleotides read TGTGCCAGCAGCCCCCTCCGGGGGGGCCGCGCAGATACGCAGTATTTT. It yields the protein CASSPLRGGRADTQYF.

V and J are TRBV27 and TRBJ2-3; 9 nucleotides line up with TRBD1. Germline V CDR1 and CDR2: MNHEY, SMNVEV (reference sequence). CDR3 length: 15 amino acids. The ends lost 3 bases at V and 2 bases at J; junction bases unmatched: 3. CDR3 amino acids: CASSFTGGPTDTQYF. In nucleotides, the CDR3 is TGTGCCAGCAGTTTCACAGGGGGCCCCACAGATACGCAGTATTTT.

V gene TRBV4-1 combines with J gene TRBJ1-5; no clear D gene. The CDR3 length is 16 residues. Germline CDR1 and CDR2: MGHRA and YSYEKL. The ends were cut back, 3 bases at V and 3 bases at J, with 15 bases in the middle. The CDR3 nucleotides are TGCGCCAGCAGCCATTTGAGGCTGGGAGACAATCAGCCCCAGCATTTT. Translating gives CASSHLRLGDNQPQHF.

The chain links TRBV13 to TRBJ2-7; D uncertain. The germline V gene encodes CDR1 PRHDT and CDR2 FYEKMQ (reference sequence). V gave up 1 base and J gave up 3 bases, with 10 bases separating them. There are 14 residues in the CDR3. The CDR3 DNA reads TGTGCCAGCAGCTTAGCAGTCGAGGACTACGAGCAGTACTTC. This encodes CASSLAVEDYEQYF.

The chain combines TRBV28 with TRBJ1-4; tentatively, D is TRBD1 (5 bases). Germline lookup yields CDR1 MDHEN and CDR2 SYDVKM. Trimming took off 3 bases at V and 0 bases at J, with 8 bases between the two ends. The CDR3 covers 15 residues. CDR3 in DNA: TGTGCCAGCAGTTTGGGGGGAGCAACTAATGAAAAACTGTTTTTT. This codes for CASSLGGATNEKLFF. The whole variable domain, remainder taken from reference TRBV28 and TRBJ1-4, is DVKVTQSSRYLVKRTGEKVFLECVQDMDHENMFWYRQDPGLGLRLIYFSYDVKMKEKGDIPEGYSVSREKKERFSLILESASTNQTSMYLCASSLGGATNEKLFFGSGTQLSVL.

The chain has TRBV19 and TRBJ1-6, with D perhaps TRBD1 (6 bases). V was trimmed by 7 bases and J by 7 bases, leaving 14 bases between them. This CDR3 has 14 residues. Looked up from germline, CDR1 is LNHDA and CDR2 is SQIVND (reference sequence). For the CDR3, the DNA is TGTGCCAGTATGCCGACAGGTACGAATTCACCCCTCCACTTT. This encodes CASMPTGTNSPLHF. The full variable domain, in which reference TRBV19 and TRBJ1-6 provide the parts outside the CDR3, is DGGITQSPKYLFRKEGQNVTLSCEQNLNHDAMYWYRQDPGQGLRLIYYSQIVNDFQKGDIAEGYSVSREKKESFPLTVTSAQKNPTAFYLCASMPTGTNSPLHFGNGTRLTVT.